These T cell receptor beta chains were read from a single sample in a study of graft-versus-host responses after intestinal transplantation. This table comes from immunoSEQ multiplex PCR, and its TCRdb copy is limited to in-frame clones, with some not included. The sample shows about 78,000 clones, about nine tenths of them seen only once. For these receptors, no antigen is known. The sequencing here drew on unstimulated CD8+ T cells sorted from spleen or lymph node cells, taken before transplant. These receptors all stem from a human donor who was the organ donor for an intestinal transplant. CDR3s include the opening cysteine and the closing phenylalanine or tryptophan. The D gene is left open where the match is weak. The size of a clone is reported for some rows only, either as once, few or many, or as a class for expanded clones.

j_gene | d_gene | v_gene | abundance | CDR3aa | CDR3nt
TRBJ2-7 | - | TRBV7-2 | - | CASSLGGIYEQYF | TGTGCCAGCAGCTTAGGGGGGATCTACGAGCAGTACTTC
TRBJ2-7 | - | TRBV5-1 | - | CASRVGQRGLTYEQYF | TGCGCCAGCAGGGTGGGTCAAAGGGGTCTGACCTACGAGCAGTACTTC
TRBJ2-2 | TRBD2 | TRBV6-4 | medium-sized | CASSPTSGGSGELFF | TGTGCCAGCAGCCCGACTAGCGGGGGGTCCGGGGAGCTGTTTTTT
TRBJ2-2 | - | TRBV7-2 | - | CASSLFQWWDPGELFF | TGTGCCAGCAGCTTGTTTCAGTGGTGGGATCCCGGGGAGCTGTTTTTT
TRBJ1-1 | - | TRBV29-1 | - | CSVARGGTEAFF | TGCAGCGTTGCTCGGGGGGGCACTGAAGCTTTCTTT
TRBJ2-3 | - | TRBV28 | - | CASSLFPGSSTDTQYF | TGTGCCAGCAGTTTATTTCCAGGGTCAAGCACAGATACGCAGTATTTT
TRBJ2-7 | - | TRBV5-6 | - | CASGWGAGFEQYF | TGTGCCAGCGGTTGGGGGGCTGGTTTCGAGCAGTACTTC
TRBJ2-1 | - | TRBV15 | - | CATRIKGENNEQFF | TGTGCCACCAGGATCAAAGGCGAAAACAATGAGCAGTTCTTC
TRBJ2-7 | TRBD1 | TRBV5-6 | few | CASSLGFGTGHF | TGTGCCAGCAGCTTGGGTTTCGGGACAGGCCACTTC
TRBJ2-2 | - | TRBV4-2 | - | CASSQRGQRLNTGELFF | TGTGCCAGCAGCCAAAGAGGACAGAGGCTTAACACCGGGGAGCTGTTTTTT
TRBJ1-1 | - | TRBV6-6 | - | CASSYSGRLEAFF | TGTGCCAGCAGTTACTCGGGTAGGTTAGAAGCTTTCTTT
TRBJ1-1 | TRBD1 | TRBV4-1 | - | CASSQDPGTGMNTEAFF | TGCGCCAGCAGCCAAGATCCAGGGACAGGAATGAACACTGAAGCTTTCTTT
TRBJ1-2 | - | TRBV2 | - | CASSAYGYTF | TGTGCCAGCAGTGCTTATGGCTACACCTTC
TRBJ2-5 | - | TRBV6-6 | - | CASSWIPPRAARTQYF | TGTGCCAGCAGTTGGATACCCCCGCGGGCCGCCCGGACCCAGTACTTC
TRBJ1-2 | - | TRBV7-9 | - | CASSFLAPSRDGYTF | TGTGCCAGCAGCTTTCTGGCACCTTCGAGGGATGGCTACACCTTC
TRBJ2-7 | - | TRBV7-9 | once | CASSLESNEQYF | TGTGCCAGCAGCTTAGAGTCCAACGAGCAGTACTTC
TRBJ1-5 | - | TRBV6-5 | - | CASSLSGASNQPQHF | TGTGCCAGCAGTTTGAGCGGTGCGAGCAATCAGCCCCAGCATTTT
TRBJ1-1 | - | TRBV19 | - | CASSISRGWNTEAFF | TGTGCCAGTAGTATCTCCAGGGGCTGGAACACTGAAGCTTTCTTT
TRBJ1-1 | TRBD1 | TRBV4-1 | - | CASSQATGGANTEAFF | TGCGCCAGCAGCCAAGCGACAGGGGGCGCGAACACTGAAGCTTTCTTT
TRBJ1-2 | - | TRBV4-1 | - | CASSQERGINYGYTF | TGCGCCAGCAGCCAAGAACGCGGGATCAACTATGGCTACACCTTC
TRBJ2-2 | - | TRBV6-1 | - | CASSEGAIPQGYTGELFF | TGTGCCAGCAGTGAAGGGGCAATTCCACAGGGTTACACCGGGGAGCTGTTTTTT
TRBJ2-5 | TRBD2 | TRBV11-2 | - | CASSSGLEAVGTQYF | TGTGCCAGCAGCTCGGGACTAGAGGCTGTCGGGACCCAGTACTTC
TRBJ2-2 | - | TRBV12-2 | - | CASRLSARVRSFTGELFF | TGTGCAAGTCGCTTATCTGCCCGAGTCAGATCGTTCACCGGGGAGCTGTTTTTT
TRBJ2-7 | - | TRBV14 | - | CASSLYRYEQYF | TGTGCCAGCAGCCTTTATCGGTACGAGCAGTACTTC
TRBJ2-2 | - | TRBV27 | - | CASSLSENTGELFF | TGTGCCAGCAGTTTATCCGAAAACACCGGGGAGCTGTTTTTT
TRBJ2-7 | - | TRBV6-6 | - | CASSYSDGYEQYF | TGTGCCAGCAGTTACTCAGACGGCTACGAGCAGTACTTC
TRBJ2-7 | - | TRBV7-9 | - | CASSLTYEQYF | TGTGCCAGCAGCCTAACCTACGAGCAGTACTTC
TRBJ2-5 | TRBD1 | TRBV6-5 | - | CASSYSGTGGETQYF | TGTGCCAGCAGTTACTCTGGGACAGGGGGCGAGACCCAGTACTTC
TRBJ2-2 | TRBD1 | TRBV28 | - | CASSSFPGTGSTGELFF | TGTGCCAGCAGTTCTTTTCCGGGGACAGGGAGCACCGGGGAGCTGTTTTTT
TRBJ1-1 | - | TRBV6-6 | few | CASSYLGWTMNTEAFF | TGTGCCAGCAGTTATTTGGGGTGGACTATGAACACTGAAGCTTTCTTT
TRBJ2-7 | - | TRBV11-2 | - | CASSLARDRSYEQYF | TGTGCCAGCAGCTTAGCGCGGGACAGATCCTACGAGCAGTACTTC
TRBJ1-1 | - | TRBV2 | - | CASRAKGNTEAFF | TGTGCCAGCAGAGCCAAGGGGAACACTGAAGCTTTCTTT
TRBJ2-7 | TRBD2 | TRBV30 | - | CAWSVGAGLEQYF | TGTGCCTGGAGTGTAGGAGCGGGGCTCGAGCAGTACTTC
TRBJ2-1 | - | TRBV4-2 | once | CASSQVGGNNEQFF | TGTGCCAGCAGCCAAGTTGGGGGCAACAATGAGCAGTTCTTC
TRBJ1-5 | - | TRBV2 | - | CASSLKLNQPQHF | TGTGCCAGCAGCCTCAAACTCAATCAGCCCCAGCATTTT
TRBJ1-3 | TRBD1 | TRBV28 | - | CASSPQGPGNTIYF | TGTGCCAGCAGTCCACAGGGGCCTGGAAACACCATATATTTT
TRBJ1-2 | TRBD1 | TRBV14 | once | CASSQAMGQPGGGYTF | TGTGCCAGCAGCCAAGCCATGGGACAGCCCGGGGGGGGCTACACCTTC
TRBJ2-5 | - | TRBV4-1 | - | CASSPPGFQETQYF | TGCGCCAGCAGCCCTCCCGGGTTCCAAGAGACCCAGTACTTC
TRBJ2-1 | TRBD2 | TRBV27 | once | CASRYGGESNNEQFF | TGTGCCAGCAGATACGGGGGGGAGAGTAACAATGAGCAGTTCTTC
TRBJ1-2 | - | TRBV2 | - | CATLYTWTTNYGYTF | TGTGCCACCCTATATACCTGGACCACGAACTATGGCTACACCTTC